Sequencing of this TCR beta chain was carried out in a study of T cell responses to AZD1222 COVID-19 vaccine. Of note for this clone: Its antigen remains unidentified.

General study findings and limits: Baseline serostatus was positive in only a handful of AZD1222 recipients. Possibly, clonal diversity was underestimated; donors were largely white British and included more females.

Trimming cost V 5 bases and J 3 bases; bases outside gene matches: 4. In germline, CDR1 is SGHTA, CDR2 FQGTGA. This CDR3 has 14 residues. TCRdb keeps only in-frame clones here, not all; method: immunoSEQ multiplex PCR. Of about 210,000 clones in the sample, approximately 92% are singletons; the top ten hold approximately 1.4%. The TCR was taken from an adult in good health. The chain uses TRBV7-3 and TRBJ2-7; TRBD1 agrees at 10 bases. The specimen comprised peripheral blood, sampled on day 0 of AZD1222 vaccination. The CDR3: CASSIGTGDYEQYF. The CDR3 DNA sequence: TGTGCCAGCAGCATAGGGACAGGGGACTACGAGCAGTACTTC.